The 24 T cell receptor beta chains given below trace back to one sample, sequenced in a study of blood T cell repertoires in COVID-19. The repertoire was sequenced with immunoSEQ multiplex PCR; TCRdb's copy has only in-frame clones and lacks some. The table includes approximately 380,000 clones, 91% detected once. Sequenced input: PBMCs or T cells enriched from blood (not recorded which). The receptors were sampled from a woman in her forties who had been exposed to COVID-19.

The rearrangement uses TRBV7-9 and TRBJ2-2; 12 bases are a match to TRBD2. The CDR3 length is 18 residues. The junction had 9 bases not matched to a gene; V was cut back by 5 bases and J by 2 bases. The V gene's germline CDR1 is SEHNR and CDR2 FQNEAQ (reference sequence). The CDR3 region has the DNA TGTGCCAGCAGCCCTCGGACTAGCGGGGTACTAAACACCGGGGAGCTGTTTTTT. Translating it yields CASSPRTSGVLNTGELFF.

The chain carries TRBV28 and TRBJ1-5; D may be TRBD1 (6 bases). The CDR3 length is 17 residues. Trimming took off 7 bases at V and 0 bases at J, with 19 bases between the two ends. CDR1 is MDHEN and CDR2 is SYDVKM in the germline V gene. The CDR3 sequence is CASMPNFNRDSNQPQHF. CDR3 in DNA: TGTGCCAGCATGCCTAACTTTAACAGGGATAGCAATCAGCCCCAGCATTTT. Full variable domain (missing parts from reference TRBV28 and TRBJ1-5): DVKVTQSSRYLVKRTGEKVFLECVQDMDHENMFWYRQDPGLGLRLIYFSYDVKMKEKGDIPEGYSVSREKKERFSLILESASTNQTSMYLCASMPNFNRDSNQPQHFGDGTRLSIL.

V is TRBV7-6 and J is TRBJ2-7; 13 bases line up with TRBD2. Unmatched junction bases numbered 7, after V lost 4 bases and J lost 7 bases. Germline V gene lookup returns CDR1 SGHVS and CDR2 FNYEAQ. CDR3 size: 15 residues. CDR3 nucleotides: TGTGCCAGCAGCTCCGGACTAGCGGGAGCGGGGGAGCAGTACTTC. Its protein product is CASSSGLAGAGEQYF.

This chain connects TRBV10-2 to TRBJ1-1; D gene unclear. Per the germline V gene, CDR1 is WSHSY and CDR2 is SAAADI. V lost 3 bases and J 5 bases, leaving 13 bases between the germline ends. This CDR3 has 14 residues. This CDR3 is CASSDTVTKTEAFF. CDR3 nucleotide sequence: TGCGCCAGCAGTGACACGGTTACGAAAACTGAAGCTTTCTTT.

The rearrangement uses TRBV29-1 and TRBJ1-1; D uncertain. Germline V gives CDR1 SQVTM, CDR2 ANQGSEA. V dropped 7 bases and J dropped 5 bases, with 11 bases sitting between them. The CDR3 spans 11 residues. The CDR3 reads CSGSPGTEAFF. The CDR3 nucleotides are TGCAGCGGGTCCCCCGGGACTGAAGCTTTCTTT. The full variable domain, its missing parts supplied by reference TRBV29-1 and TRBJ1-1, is SAVISQKPSRDICQRGTSLTIQCQVDSQVTMMFWYRQQPGQSLTLIATANQGSEATYESGFVIDKFPISRPNLTFSTLTVSNMSPEDSSIYLCSGSPGTEAFFGQGTRLTVV.

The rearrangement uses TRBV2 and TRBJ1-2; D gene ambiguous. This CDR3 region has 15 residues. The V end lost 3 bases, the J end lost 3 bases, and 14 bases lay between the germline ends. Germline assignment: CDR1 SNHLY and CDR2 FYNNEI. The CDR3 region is CASSDSEVSHYGYTF. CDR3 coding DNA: TGTGCCAGCAGTGATTCGGAGGTCTCGCACTATGGCTACACCTTC.

CDR3 in amino acids: CASSTGGLAVPSTDTQYF. The CDR3 DNA follows: TGTGCCAGCAGCACCGGGGGTCTAGCGGTGCCCTCCACAGATACGCAGTATTTT. The chain carries TRBV7-9 and TRBJ2-3; 7 bases match TRBD2. V lost 5 bases to trimming and J lost 2 bases; unmatched junction nucleotides: 16. Looked up from germline, CDR1 is SEHNR and CDR2 is FQNEAQ (reference sequence). The CDR3 sequence is 18 residues long.

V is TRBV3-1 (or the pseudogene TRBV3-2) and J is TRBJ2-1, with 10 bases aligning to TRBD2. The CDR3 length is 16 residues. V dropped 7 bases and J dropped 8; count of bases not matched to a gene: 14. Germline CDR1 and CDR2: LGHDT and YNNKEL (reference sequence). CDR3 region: CASTPGSGGAIHEQFF. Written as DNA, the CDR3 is TGTGCCAGCACGCCGGGGAGCGGGGGGGCTATCCATGAGCAGTTCTTC.

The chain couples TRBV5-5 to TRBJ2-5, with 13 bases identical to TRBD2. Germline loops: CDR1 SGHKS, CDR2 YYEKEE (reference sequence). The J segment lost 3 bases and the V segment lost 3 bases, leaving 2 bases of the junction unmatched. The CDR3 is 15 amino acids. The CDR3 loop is CASSSLAGGEETQYF. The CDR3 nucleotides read TGTGCCAGCAGCTCACTAGCGGGAGGGGAAGAGACCCAGTACTTC.

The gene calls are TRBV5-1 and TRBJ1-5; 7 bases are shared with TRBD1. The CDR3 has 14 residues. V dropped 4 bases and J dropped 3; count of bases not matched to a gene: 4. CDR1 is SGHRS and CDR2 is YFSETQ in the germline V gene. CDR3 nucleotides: TGCGCCAGCAGCCGGGACAGCTACAATCAGCCCCAGCATTTT. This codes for CASSRDSYNQPQHF.

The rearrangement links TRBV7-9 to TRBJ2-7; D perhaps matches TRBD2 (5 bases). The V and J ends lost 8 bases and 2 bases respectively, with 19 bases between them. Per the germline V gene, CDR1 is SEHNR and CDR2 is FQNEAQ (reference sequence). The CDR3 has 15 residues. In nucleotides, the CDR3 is TGTGCCAGCGTAAAGGGATCCGGGGTTACCTACGAGCAGTACTTC. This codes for CASVKGSGVTYEQYF.

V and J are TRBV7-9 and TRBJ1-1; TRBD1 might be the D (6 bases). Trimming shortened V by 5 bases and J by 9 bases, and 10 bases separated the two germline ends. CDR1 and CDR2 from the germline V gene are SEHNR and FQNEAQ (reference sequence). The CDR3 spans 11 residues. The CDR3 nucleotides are TGTGCCAGCAGCCTAGGACAGAAAGCTTTCTTT. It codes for CASSLGQKAFF.

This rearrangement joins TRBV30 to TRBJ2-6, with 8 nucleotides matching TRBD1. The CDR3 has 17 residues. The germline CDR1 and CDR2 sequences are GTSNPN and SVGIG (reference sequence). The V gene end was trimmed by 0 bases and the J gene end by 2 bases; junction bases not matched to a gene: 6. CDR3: CAWSVLRTGTGANVLTF. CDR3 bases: TGTGCCTGGAGTGTACTTAGGACAGGGACTGGGGCCAACGTCCTGACTTTC.

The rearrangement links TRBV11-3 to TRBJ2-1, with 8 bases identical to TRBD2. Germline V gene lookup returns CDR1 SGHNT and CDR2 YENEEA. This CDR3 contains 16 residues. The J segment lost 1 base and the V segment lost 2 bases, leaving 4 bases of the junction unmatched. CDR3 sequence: CASSLNRGGSYNEQFF. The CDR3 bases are TGTGCCAGCAGCTTAAACCGGGGGGGGTCCTACAATGAGCAGTTCTTC.

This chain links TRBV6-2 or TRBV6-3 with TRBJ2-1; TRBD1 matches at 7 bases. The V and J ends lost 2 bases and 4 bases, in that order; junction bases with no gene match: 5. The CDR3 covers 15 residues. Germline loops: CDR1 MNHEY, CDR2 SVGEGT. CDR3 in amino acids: CASSYGDSRYNEQFF. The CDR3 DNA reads TGTGCCAGCAGTTACGGGGACAGCAGATACAATGAGCAGTTCTTC.

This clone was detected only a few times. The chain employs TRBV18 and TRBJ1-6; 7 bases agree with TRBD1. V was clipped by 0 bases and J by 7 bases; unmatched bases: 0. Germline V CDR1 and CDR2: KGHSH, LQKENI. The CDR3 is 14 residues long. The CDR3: CASSPPGQNSPLHF. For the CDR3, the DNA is TGTGCCAGCTCACCACCGGGACAGAATTCACCCCTCCACTTT.

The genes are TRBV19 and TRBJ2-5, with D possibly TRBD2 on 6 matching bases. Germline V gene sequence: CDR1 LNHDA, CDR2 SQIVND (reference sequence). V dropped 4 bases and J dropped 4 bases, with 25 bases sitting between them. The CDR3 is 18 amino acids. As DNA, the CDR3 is TGTGCCAGTAGTACCAAACTAGCCGCCCACCCCTATGGAGAGACCCAGTACTTC. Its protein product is CASSTKLAAHPYGETQYF.

The CDR3 is CASSRSTGGAPYGYTF. The CDR3, as DNA: TGTGCCAGTAGTAGATCGACAGGGGGGGCACCCTATGGCTACACCTTC. The chain links TRBV19 to TRBJ1-2; the match to TRBD1 covers 9 bases. The CDR3 is 16 amino acids. The germline V gene has CDR1 LNHDA and CDR2 SQIVND (reference sequence). Unmatched junction bases numbered 10, after V lost 4 bases and J lost 4 bases.

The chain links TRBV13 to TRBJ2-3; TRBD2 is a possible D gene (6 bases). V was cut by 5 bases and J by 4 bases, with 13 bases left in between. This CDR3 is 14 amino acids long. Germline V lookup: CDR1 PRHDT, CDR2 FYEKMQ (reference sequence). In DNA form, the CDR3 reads TGTGCCAGCAGCCCGGGACTCGGGTCAGATACGCAGTATTTT. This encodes CASSPGLGSDTQYF.

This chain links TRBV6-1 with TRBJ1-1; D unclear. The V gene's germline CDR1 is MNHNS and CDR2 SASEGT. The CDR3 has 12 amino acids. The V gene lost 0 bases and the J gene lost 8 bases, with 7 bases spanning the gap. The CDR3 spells CASSEAGSEAFF. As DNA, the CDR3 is TGTGCCAGCAGTGAAGCGGGCAGCGAAGCTTTCTTT.

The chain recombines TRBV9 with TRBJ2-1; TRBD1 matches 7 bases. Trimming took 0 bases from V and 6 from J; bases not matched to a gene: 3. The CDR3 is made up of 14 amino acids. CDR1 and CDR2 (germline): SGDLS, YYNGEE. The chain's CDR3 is CASSVGRDSNEQFF. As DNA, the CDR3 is TGTGCCAGCAGCGTAGGCCGGGACAGCAATGAGCAGTTCTTC.

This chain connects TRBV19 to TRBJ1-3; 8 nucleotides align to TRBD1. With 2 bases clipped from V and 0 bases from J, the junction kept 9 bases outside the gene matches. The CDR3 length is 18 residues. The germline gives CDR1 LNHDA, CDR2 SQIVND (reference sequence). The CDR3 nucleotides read TGTGCCAGTAGTATACAGGGGGCTATACCCTCCTCTGGAAACACCATATATTTT. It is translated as CASSIQGAIPSSGNTIYF.

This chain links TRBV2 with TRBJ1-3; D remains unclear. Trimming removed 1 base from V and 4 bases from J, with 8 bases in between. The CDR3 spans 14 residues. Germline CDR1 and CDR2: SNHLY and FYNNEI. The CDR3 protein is CASSEVSGGNTIYF. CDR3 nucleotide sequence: TGTGCCAGCAGTGAAGTGAGCGGGGGAAACACCATATATTTT. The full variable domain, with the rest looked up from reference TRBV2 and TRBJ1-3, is EPEVTQTPSHQVTQMGQEVILRCVPISNHLYFYWYRQILGQKVEFLVSFYNNEISEKSEIFDDQFSVERPDGSNFTLKIRSTKLEDSAMYFCASSEVSGGNTIYFGEGSWLTVV.

Here the CDR3 DNA reads TGTGCCAGCGCCCAAGGGGGGGGAAACAATCAGCCCCAGCATTTT. Translated: CASAQGGGNNQPQHF. This chain uses TRBV6-5 with TRBJ1-5, with D possibly matching TRBD1 (6 bases). V was trimmed by 8 bases and J by 3 bases, leaving 17 bases between them. The CDR3 has 15 amino acids. Germline V lookup: CDR1 MNHEY, CDR2 SVGAGI.